Listed below are T cell receptor beta chains from one sample, sequenced in a study of monozygotic twins with inflammatory bowel disease. Following a re-call of the 5' RACE reads, TCRdb has one entry per CDR3 protein and lacks DNA. This sample lists about 160,000 distinct CDR3 sequences; its ten largest clones have roughly 2.3%. Source material: blood. These receptors were taken from a human donor with ulcerative colitis or Crohn's disease, or a healthy co-twin of an affected twin (not recorded which). Each CDR3 is given with its conserved first and last residue.

J | V | CDR3
TRBJ1-5 | TRBV12-3/TRBV12-4 | CASSRDHQTHQPQHF
TRBJ1-2 | TRBV29-1 | CSVGDRNYGYTF
TRBJ1-5 | TRBV28 | CASSLSPRGQGAKASNQPQHF
TRBJ1-1 | TRBV20-1 | CSASGDRGHTEAFF
TRBJ2-3 | TRBV29-1 | CSVGAQGAMDTQYF
TRBJ2-1 | TRBV11-3 | CASSRGGRGYNEQFF
TRBJ2-2 | TRBV2 | CAGGTAENTGELFF
TRBJ2-5 | TRBV7-7 | CASSWRLAEETQYF
TRBJ2-1 | TRBV20-1 | CSARGTSGNDVLLEQFF
TRBJ1-5 | TRBV20-1 | CSARDWADQPQHF
TRBJ1-1 | TRBV6-2/TRBV6-3 | CASSYGGTNTEAFF
TRBJ1-5 | TRBV12-3/TRBV12-4 | CASSRQGASGQPQHF
TRBJ2-2 | TRBV7-2 | CASSSLTGTEITGELFF
TRBJ2-3 | TRBV4-2 | CASSQGESSGGVSYTDTQYF
TRBJ2-2 | TRBV12-3/TRBV12-4 | CASTRGLAGFGELFF
TRBJ2-1 | TRBV11-2 | CASSLGNNEQFF
TRBJ2-6 | TRBV10-3 | CAISGLPGLELAGANVLTF
TRBJ2-1 | TRBV27 | CASSLGSNEQFF
TRBJ2-2 | TRBV5-1 | CASSSGRTSGTNTGELFF
TRBJ2-1 | TRBV6-2/TRBV6-3 | CASSGTRGAIEQFF
TRBJ2-5 | TRBV18 | CASSPRGGGTEETQYF
TRBJ1-1 | TRBV5-6 | CASSSFLGARTEAFF
TRBJ2-1 | TRBV20-1 | CSASTSGGAGFLRYNEQFF
TRBJ2-1 | TRBV11-2 | CASSLIKGPRYARQFF
TRBJ2-1 | TRBV5-4 | CASSLLLSYNEQFF
TRBJ2-7 | TRBV30 | CAWSRDRGMYEQYF
TRBJ2-1 | TRBV15 | CATSRDLPTPGTSGSLYNEQFF
TRBJ1-4 | TRBV11-2 | CASSSLVRPNEKLFF
TRBJ2-3 | TRBV5-4 | CASSFRQGPLNTQYF
TRBJ2-2 | TRBV5-1 | CASSLGTGVVTGELFF
TRBJ2-5 | TRBV20-1 | CSARDTFQETQYF
TRBJ1-6 | TRBV9 | CASSIRGAYNSPLHF
TRBJ2-3 | TRBV5-1 | CASSTDRGRSTDTQYF
TRBJ1-5 | TRBV20-1 | CSASVGGGKGNQPQHF
TRBJ2-1 | TRBV7-2 | CASSNYNEQFF